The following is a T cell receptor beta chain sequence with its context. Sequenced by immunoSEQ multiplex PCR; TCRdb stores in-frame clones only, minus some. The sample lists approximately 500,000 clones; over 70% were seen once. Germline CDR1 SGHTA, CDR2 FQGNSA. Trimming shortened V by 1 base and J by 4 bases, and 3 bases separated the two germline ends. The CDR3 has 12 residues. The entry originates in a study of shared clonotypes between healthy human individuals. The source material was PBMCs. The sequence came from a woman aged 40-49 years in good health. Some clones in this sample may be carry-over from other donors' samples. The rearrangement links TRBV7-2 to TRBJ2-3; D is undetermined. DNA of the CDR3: TGTGCCAGCAGCTTAGTCGCAGATACGCAGTATTTT. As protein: CASSLVADTQYF.